These 27 T cell receptor beta chains originate from one sample sequenced in a study of sequential checkpoint blockade in melanoma. Treatment indicated: randomized to nivolumab then ipilimumab (arm A) or the reverse (arm B). Using immunoSEQ multiplex PCR, the repertoire was profiled, and TCRdb retains in-frame clones only, with some absent. This sample carries about 18,000 clones, approximately 81% of them seen once, and the ten largest clones take around 32%. The source was CD8+ T cells sorted from blood (inferred from file names), collected from a patient given nivolumab and ipilimumab in sequence. The receptor source for this set is a human donor with melanoma.

This clone is medium-sized in the sample. J is TRBJ2-1 and V is TRBV6-4; TRBD2 aligns across 10 bases. The CDR3 contains 16 residues. Per germline, CDR1 MRHNA and CDR2 SNTAGT. Trimming took 0 bases from V and 6 from J; bases not matched to a gene: 5. CDR3 DNA sequence: TGTGCCAGCAGTGACTCTACTAGCGGGGATTCCAATGAGCAGTTCTTC. Translating it yields CASSDSTSGDSNEQFF.

The chain couples TRBV27 to TRBJ2-5, with a weak D call TRBD2 (6 bases). Between the trimmed V and J ends, which lost 2 bases and 7 bases, there was a span of 11 bases. Germline V gene lookup returns CDR1 MNHEY and CDR2 SMNVEV (reference sequence). This CDR3 has 13 amino acids. This CDR3 is CASSLQRAGTQYF. CDR3 DNA: TGTGCCAGCAGTTTACAGCGGGCGGGGACCCAGTACTTC.

CDR3 protein: CASSQGTGVTYEQYF. Written as DNA, the CDR3 is TGCGCCAGCAGCCAAGGCACAGGGGTAACCTACGAGCAGTACTTC. V gene TRBV4-1 combines with J gene TRBJ2-7; 7 bases match TRBD1. The CDR3 is 15 residues long. The J segment lost 2 bases and the V segment lost 1 base, leaving 5 bases of the junction unmatched. Per germline, CDR1 MGHRA and CDR2 YSYEKL.

This sequence joins TRBV2 and TRBJ2-1; 7 bases are shared with TRBD1. J gave up 10 bases and V 4 bases, and 22 bases lay outside the gene matches. CDR3 length: 18 amino acids. CDR1 and CDR2 from the germline V gene are SNHLY and FYNNEI. CDR3 amino acids: CASSGLHRQGQRTMEQFF. DNA of the CDR3: TGTGCCAGCAGTGGGCTCCATCGACAGGGTCAAAGGACAATGGAGCAGTTCTTC.

The chain links TRBV15 to TRBJ2-1; 7 bases are shared with TRBD1. V lost 4 bases and J lost 8; bases outside the gene matches: 11. The germline V gene has CDR1 LNHNV and CDR2 YYDKDF (reference sequence). This CDR3 region has 15 residues. CDR3 sequence (DNA): TGTGCCACCAGCACAACACAGGGGTCGCAAGATGAGCAGTTCTTC. Translating gives CATSTTQGSQDEQFF.

This sequence joins TRBV7-6 and TRBJ2-5, with TRBD2 matching over 10 bases. CDR1 is SGHVS and CDR2 is FNYEAQ in the germline V gene. CDR3 length: 14 residues. V shed 7 bases, J shed 5 bases, and the junction held 7 bases outside the gene matches. The CDR3 nucleotides read TGTGCCAGCATCGATAAGACTAGCGGGGAGACCCAGTACTTC. This translates into CASIDKTSGETQYF.

This clone has more than one count but fewer than ten. The chain employs TRBV6-4 and TRBJ2-1, with 12 bases that match TRBD2. V dropped 4 bases and J dropped 8; count of bases not matched to a gene: 6. Germline V gene lookup returns CDR1 MRHNA and CDR2 SNTAGT. The length of the CDR3 is 15 residues. The CDR3 DNA reads as TGTGCCAGCAGTGCATCTAGCGGGGGGGCGCATGAGCAGTTCTTC. Translated, it gives CASSASSGGAHEQFF.

The chain uses TRBV10-2 and TRBJ2-2, with D possibly matching TRBD2 (5 bases). Germline values: CDR1 WSHSY, CDR2 SAAADI. Trimming shortened V by 4 bases and J by 5 bases, and 8 bases separated the two germline ends. The CDR3 loop spans 13 amino acids. In DNA form, the CDR3 reads TGCGCCAGCAGTGGTGGGGAGACCGGGGAGCTGTTTTTT. Translation gives CASSGGETGELFF.

This chain connects TRBV4-3 to TRBJ2-1, with 11 positions matching TRBD2. This CDR3 contains 17 residues. V was clipped by 0 bases and J by 0 bases; unmatched bases: 1. Looked up from germline, CDR1 is LGHNA and CDR2 is YSLEER. The CDR3 DNA reads TGCGCCAGCAGCCAAGAAGGACTAGCGGGCTCCTACAATGAGCAGTTCTTC. It yields the protein CASSQEGLAGSYNEQFF.

This clone appeared a few times. The chain uses TRBV2 and TRBJ2-7; TRBD1 matches 9 bases. This CDR3 region has 16 residues. Germline V gene lookup returns CDR1 SNHLY and CDR2 FYNNEI. The ends lost 4 bases at V and 0 bases at J; junction bases unmatched: 7. The CDR3 DNA is TGTGCCAGCAGTGGGTCCCGGGACAGGGTCTCCTACGAGCAGTACTTC. Translation: CASSGSRDRVSYEQYF. The whole variable domain, filled in from reference TRBV2 and TRBJ2-7, reads EPEVTQTPSHQVTQMGQEVILRCVPISNHLYFYWYRQILGQKVEFLVSFYNNEISEKSEIFDDQFSVERPDGSNFTLKIRSTKLEDSAMYFCASSGSRDRVSYEQYFGPGTRLTVT.

J is TRBJ2-7 and V is TRBV27, with TRBD1 matching 10 bases. The CDR3 spans 15 residues. CDR1 is MNHEY, CDR2 SMNVEV, per germline (reference sequence). The junction had 4 bases not matched to a gene; V was cut back by 5 bases and J by 0 bases. CDR3 coding DNA: TGTGCCAGCAGTCCGGGACAGGGGAGCTCCTACGAGCAGTACTTC. It is translated as CASSPGQGSSYEQYF.

This chain uses TRBV20-1 with TRBJ1-2; D not resolved. Deletions cut 0 bases from V and 10 bases from J, with 9 bases between. Looked up from germline, CDR1 is DFQATT and CDR2 is SNEGSKA (reference sequence). The CDR3 extends over 11 amino acids. The CDR3 here is CSAREELFYTF. The CDR3 bases are TGCAGTGCTAGAGAGGAGTTATTCTACACCTTC.

This clone was found once. This chain joins TRBV23-1 and TRBJ2-6; possible D gene TRBD2, 5 bases. TRBV23-1 is known as an ORF, though its function is uncertain. Trimming pared 7 bases from V and 2 bases from J, leaving 15 bases between. CDR3 length: 16 amino acids. CDR3 region: CASNNIGIAGANVLTF. CDR3 nucleotides: TGCGCCAGCAATAACATCGGGATCGCTGGGGCCAACGTCCTGACTTTC.

The J gene is TRBJ2-3, the V gene TRBV10-3, with 8 bases lining up with TRBD1. The CDR3 covers 15 residues. V dropped 4 bases and J dropped 6; count of bases not matched to a gene: 9. Germline values: CDR1 ENHRY, CDR2 SYGVKD. As DNA, the CDR3 is TGTGCCATCAGTGTTGGCCAGGGGGCGTCCGATACGCAGTATTTT. This translates into CAISVGQGASDTQYF.

The V call is TRBV5-6, the J call TRBJ1-1; no firm D call. This CDR3 region has 11 residues. Germline CDR1 SGHDT, CDR2 YYEEEE. V shed 2 bases and J shed 8 bases, with 7 bases lying between them. CDR3 loop: CASSFGEEAFF. In DNA, the CDR3 is TGTGCCAGCAGCTTTGGGGAGGAAGCTTTCTTT.

A few counts support this clone. The chain is built from TRBV15 and TRBJ1-1, with 7 bases lining up with TRBD1. This CDR3 has 14 residues. Germline trimming cut 1 base from V and 1 base from J; bases unmatched to any gene: 0. Germline V gives CDR1 LNHNV, CDR2 YYDKDF (reference sequence). The CDR3 bases are TGTGCCACCAGCAGAGGGACAGGGAACACTGAAGCTTTCTTT. This translates into CATSRGTGNTEAFF.

V is TRBV19 and J is TRBJ1-6, with D tentatively TRBD1 (6 bases). Trimming removed 3 bases from V and 5 bases from J, with 11 bases in between. The germline V gene has CDR1 LNHDA and CDR2 SQIVND (reference sequence). The CDR3 contains 15 residues. CDR3 in amino acids: CASSISRGNNSPLHF. The CDR3 nucleotides are TGTGCCAGTAGTATCTCCAGGGGTAATAATTCACCCCTCCACTTT.

The V gene is TRBV30, the J gene TRBJ1-1; no definite D call. The V end was cut by 1 base, the J end by 4 bases, with 13 bases between. CDR3 length: 14 residues. The germline V gene has CDR1 GTSNPN and CDR2 SVGIG (reference sequence). The CDR3 DNA follows: TGTGCCTGGAGTGCAGGAGGGCTGGCCACTGAAGCTTTCTTT. Protein sequence: CAWSAGGLATEAFF.

V and J are TRBV10-3 and TRBJ1-2; 7 bases agree with TRBD1. J lost 3 bases, V lost 10 bases, and 11 bases had no gene match. The CDR3 spans 14 residues. The germline V gene encodes CDR1 ENHRY and CDR2 SYGVKD. The CDR3 sequence is CASEKTGMYYGYTF. CDR3 sequence (DNA): TGTGCCAGCGAAAAGACAGGGATGTACTATGGCTACACCTTC.

V is TRBV10-3 and J is TRBJ2-1; D possibly corresponds to TRBD2 (6 bases). The CDR3 totals 18 residues. V dropped 5 bases and J dropped 5 bases, with 25 bases sitting between them. CDR1 ENHRY and CDR2 SYGVKD come from the germline V gene. CDR3 residues: CAISPISPSGVHHNEQFF. Here the CDR3 DNA reads TGTGCCATCAGTCCGATCTCACCTTCGGGAGTTCATCACAATGAGCAGTTCTTC.

This chain connects TRBV7-9 to TRBJ2-7, with 9 bases that match TRBD2. Germline CDR1 is SEHNR and CDR2 is FQNEAQ (reference sequence). The V gene end was trimmed by 5 bases and the J gene end by 2 bases; junction bases not matched to a gene: 16. The CDR3 spans 18 residues. Written as DNA, the CDR3 is TGTGCCAGCAGCCCTCCCCCAGCTAGCGGGAAGACCACCTACGAGCAGTACTTC. Encoded protein: CASSPPPASGKTTYEQYF.

This clone showed up just once. The V call is TRBV29-1, the J call TRBJ2-1, with a tentative D call TRBD2 (5 bases). In germline, CDR1 is SQVTM, CDR2 ANQGSEA. This CDR3 is 14 amino acids long. V gave up 1 base and J gave up 0 bases, with 7 bases separating them. The CDR3 nucleotides read TGCAGCGTTGAAGTGGGGAGCTCCTACAATGAGCAGTTCTTC. This translates into CSVEVGSSYNEQFF.

The rearrangement joins TRBV27 to TRBJ2-7, with 9 nucleotides matching TRBD1. After removal of 5 bases from V and 4 bases from J, the junction contained 6 bases not matched to a gene. Germline CDR1 and CDR2: MNHEY and SMNVEV (reference sequence). The CDR3 contains 14 residues. CDR3 sequence reads: CASSIGTGQYEQYF. The DNA of the CDR3 is TGTGCCAGCAGTATAGGGACAGGGCAGTACGAGCAGTACTTC.

In this sample, this clone turned up a few times. The CDR3 reads CASSRQRGSTDTQYF. CDR3 bases: TGCGCCAGCAGCCGCCAGCGGGGGAGCACAGATACGCAGTATTTT. The V gene is TRBV4-1, the J gene TRBJ2-3, with TRBD2 matching 8 bases. V gave up 4 bases and J gave up 0 bases; unmatched junction bases: 3. This CDR3 is 15 amino acids long. CDR1 and CDR2 (germline): MGHRA, YSYEKL.

This clone showed up just a few times. This chain connects TRBV10-3 to TRBJ1-3; no definite D call. The CDR3 runs 14 residues. Germline-derived CDR1 and CDR2 are ENHRY and SYGVKD. V dropped 2 bases and J dropped 0 bases, with 5 bases sitting between them. The CDR3 is CAISEVGSGNTIYF. DNA of the CDR3: TGTGCCATCAGTGAGGTCGGCTCTGGAAACACCATATATTTT.

As to this clone: At one of its ends the junction is not consistent with the germline gene, which may arise from a read error. This chain joins TRBV7-9 and TRBJ1-2; D remains ambiguous. From germline, CDR1 is SEHNR and CDR2 FQNEAQ (reference sequence). The CDR3 length is 12 residues. For the CDR3, the DNA is TGTGCCAGCAGCCCCGTCAACTCTGGCTACACCTTC. Protein product: CASSPVNSGYTF.

This chain uses TRBV29-1 with TRBJ2-3; TRBD2 aligns across 11 bases. Germline loops: CDR1 SQVTM, CDR2 ANQGSEA. Unmatched junction bases numbered 22, after V lost 0 bases and J lost 5 bases. The CDR3 loop spans 21 amino acids. CDR3 nucleotides: TGCAGCGTTGAAGATCGAGGAGCCCGTCAAAGTAGCGGGAGGGGGGGAGATACGCAGTATTTT. Translating gives CSVEDRGARQSSGRGGDTQYF.